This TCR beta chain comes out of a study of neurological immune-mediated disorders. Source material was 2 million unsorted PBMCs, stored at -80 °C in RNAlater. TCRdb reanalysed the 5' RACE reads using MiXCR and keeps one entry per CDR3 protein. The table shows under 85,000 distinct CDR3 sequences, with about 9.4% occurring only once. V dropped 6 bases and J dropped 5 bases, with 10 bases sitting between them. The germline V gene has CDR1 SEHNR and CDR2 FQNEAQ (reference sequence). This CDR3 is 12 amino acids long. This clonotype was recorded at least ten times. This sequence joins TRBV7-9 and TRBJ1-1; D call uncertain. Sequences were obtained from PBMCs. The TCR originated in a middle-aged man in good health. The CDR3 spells CASSSGGTEAFF. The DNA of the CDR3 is TGTGCCAGCAGTTCAGGAGGGACTGAAGCTTTCTTT.